Below, 23 T cell receptor beta chains from the same sample are listed, as sequenced in a study of control samples from healthy donors and cancer patients. Sequenced by immunoSEQ multiplex PCR; TCRdb stores in-frame clones only, minus some. The sample has 130,000 or so clones, 80% to 95% seen once; the top ten hold 2.1%. The sequenced material came from blood. The receptor set was obtained from a woman in her fifties or sixties in good health.

The chain employs TRBV5-1 and TRBJ1-4, with 9 bases fitting TRBD1. The germline CDR1 and CDR2 sequences are SGHRS and YFSETQ. J gave up 8 bases and V 2 bases, and 4 bases lay outside the gene matches. The CDR3 totals 14 residues. The CDR3 here is CASSLRDREEKLFF. The CDR3 DNA sequence: TGCGCCAGCAGCTTAAGGGACAGGGAGGAAAAACTGTTTTTT.

The rearrangement links TRBV6-5 to TRBJ2-1; 14 bases match TRBD2. The CDR3 covers 15 residues. The V gene end was trimmed by 6 bases and the J gene end by 8 bases; junction bases not matched to a gene: 6. The germline V gene has CDR1 MNHEY and CDR2 SVGAGI. This CDR3 is CASRPGTSGGYEQFF. CDR3 DNA: TGTGCCAGCAGACCCGGGACTAGCGGGGGATATGAGCAGTTCTTC.

The chain joins TRBV5-1 to TRBJ1-1, with TRBD1 matching over 7 bases. The V and J ends lost 3 bases and 0 bases, in that order; junction bases with no gene match: 2. This CDR3 contains 14 residues. Germline CDR1 is SGHRS and CDR2 is YFSETQ. Here the CDR3 DNA reads TGCGCCAGCAGCTGGGACAGTTTGAACACTGAAGCTTTCTTT. It is translated as CASSWDSLNTEAFF. Full variable domain (missing parts from reference TRBV5-1 and TRBJ1-1): KAGVTQTPRYLIKTRGQQVTLSCSPISGHRSVSWYQQTPGQGLQFLFEYFSETQRNKGNFPGRFSGRQFSNSRSEMNVSTLELGDSALYLCASSWDSLNTEAFFGQGTRLTVV.

The chain couples TRBV7-8 to TRBJ2-1; D gene uncertain. The V gene lost 1 base and the J gene lost 8 bases, with 9 bases spanning the gap. CDR1 and CDR2 (germline): SGHVS, FQNEAQ. The CDR3 runs 13 residues. The CDR3 DNA is TGTGCCAGCAGCTTAGTCGAGCATCATGAGCAGTTCTTC. It specifies CASSLVEHHEQFF.

This chain joins TRBV3-1 (or the pseudogene TRBV3-2) and TRBJ1-2; 9 bases fit TRBD1. Germline V gene data show CDR1 as LGHDT and CDR2 as YNNKEL (reference sequence). J gave up 4 bases and V 5 bases, and 8 bases lay outside the gene matches. This CDR3 is built from 15 residues. The CDR3 spells CASSTSRDRVYGYTF. The CDR3 nucleotides are TGTGCCAGCAGCACGAGCCGGGACAGGGTCTATGGCTACACCTTC.

The chain carries TRBV5-8 and TRBJ1-1; D uncertain. The CDR3 runs to 16 residues. Trimming stripped 0 bases from V and 0 bases from J, with 12 bases between. Germline V lookup: CDR1 SGHTS, CDR2 YDEGEE. In DNA, the CDR3 is TGTGCCAGCAGCTTGGGGCTGAGAGACATGAACACTGAAGCTTTCTTT. It encodes CASSLGLRDMNTEAFF.

Only a few counts were recorded for this clone. V is TRBV27 and J is TRBJ2-5; D unresolved. CDR1 and CDR2 (germline): MNHEY, SMNVEV (reference sequence). Trimming took off 6 bases at V and 7 bases at J, with 9 bases between the two ends. This CDR3 contains 11 residues. The CDR3 is CASRSLGTQYF. CDR3 coding DNA: TGTGCCAGCAGATCACTGGGGACCCAGTACTTC.

This chain joins TRBV6-5 and TRBJ1-2, with D possibly TRBD1 on 5 matching bases. Germline values: CDR1 MNHEY, CDR2 SVGAGI. This CDR3 region has 13 residues. V lost 6 bases to trimming and J lost 4 bases, with 12 bases between them. The CDR3 coding sequence is TGTGCCAGCAGCGTCAGGGAAATCTATGGCTACACCTTC. Encoded protein: CASSVREIYGYTF.

The table lists this clone with a count of one. The chain recombines TRBV2 with TRBJ1-1, with a tentative D call TRBD1 (5 bases). The CDR3 is 14 amino acids. From germline, CDR1 is SNHLY and CDR2 FYNNEI. Deletions cut 7 bases from V and 7 bases from J, with 19 bases between. The CDR3 region is CASTERAGKVEAFF. CDR3 DNA sequence: TGTGCCAGCACCGAACGGGCAGGGAAGGTTGAAGCTTTCTTT.

The chain carries TRBV21-1 and TRBJ1-2. TRBV21-1 is labeled a pseudogene. The CDR3 is made up of 17 amino acids. CDR3 coding DNA: TGTGCCAGCAGCTTTAGCGGCAGGGGCGAGTTTAACTATGGCTACACCTTC. Translated: CASSFSGRGEFNYGYTF.

V usage is TRBV6-5 and J usage is TRBJ1-4; D is ambiguous. The CDR3 is made up of 14 amino acids. V lost 2 bases and J 2 bases, leaving 6 bases between the germline ends. From germline, CDR1 is MNHEY and CDR2 SVGAGI. CDR3 bases: TGTGCCAGCAGTTACGGTCTTACTAATGAAAAACTGTTTTTT. Translating gives CASSYGLTNEKLFF.

The J gene is TRBJ2-5, the V gene TRBV7-2; tentative D call: TRBD2 (5 bases). Germline V lookup: CDR1 SGHTA, CDR2 FQGNSA. The CDR3 sequence is 13 residues long. Trimming stripped 1 base from V and 5 bases from J, with 8 bases between. This CDR3 reads CASSLGGSETQYF. In DNA form, the CDR3 reads TGTGCCAGCAGCTTAGGAGGGAGCGAGACCCAGTACTTC.

The chain carries TRBV6-5 and TRBJ2-3; D is unclear. Per the germline V gene, CDR1 is MNHEY and CDR2 is SVGAGI. The CDR3 length is 14 residues. Trimming took 8 bases from V and 3 from J, leaving 15 bases between them. The CDR3 sequence is CASEPGDITDTQYF. The DNA for the CDR3 is TGTGCCAGCGAACCGGGCGATATAACAGATACGCAGTATTTT.

This chain connects TRBV6-5 to TRBJ1-2; tentatively, D is TRBD1 (5 bases). From germline, CDR1 is MNHEY and CDR2 SVGAGI. V was cut by 6 bases and J by 4 bases, with 15 bases left in between. The CDR3 runs 14 residues. The CDR3 loop reads CASRGSRGGYGYTF. The CDR3 nucleotides read TGTGCCAGCAGGGGTTCGAGGGGCGGCTATGGCTACACCTTC.

V gene TRBV3-1 (or the pseudogene TRBV3-2) combines with J gene TRBJ1-1; a weak D match, TRBD1 (6 bases). The germline V gene encodes CDR1 LGHDT and CDR2 YNNKEL (reference sequence). Trimming removed 5 bases from V and 6 bases from J, with 19 bases in between. The length of the CDR3 is 15 residues. The CDR3 coding sequence is TGTGCCAGCAGCTCCGGGGGCAGGGAAAGAGCTGAAGCTTTCTTT. Its translation: CASSSGGRERAEAFF.

This clone appeared a few times. The chain is built from TRBV4-1 and TRBJ1-2; 10 bases are shared with TRBD1. The CDR3 sequence is 15 residues long. Germline V gene data show CDR1 as MGHRA and CDR2 as YSYEKL. Trimming cost V 5 bases and J 2 bases; bases outside gene matches: 5. The CDR3 DNA is TGCGCCAGCAGCTCCCCGGACAGGGGGAACTATGGCTACACCTTC. This sequence encodes CASSSPDRGNYGYTF.

The J gene is TRBJ1-1, the V gene TRBV15, with 7 nucleotides matching TRBD1. This CDR3 is 13 amino acids long. With V trimmed by 4 bases and J by 8 bases, 7 bases remained unmatched. Germline V gene lookup returns CDR1 LNHNV and CDR2 YYDKDF (reference sequence). The CDR3, as DNA: TGTGCCACCAGCACCAAGACAGGGTTGGAAGCTTTCTTT. As protein: CATSTKTGLEAFF. Filled out from reference TRBV15 and TRBJ1-1, the complete variable domain reads DAMVIQNPRYQVTQFGKPVTLSCSQTLNHNVMYWYQQKSSQAPKLLFHYYDKDFNNEADTPDNFQSRRPNTSFCFLDIRSPGLGDTAMYLCATSTKTGLEAFFGQGTRLTVV.

The genes are TRBV5-1 and TRBJ2-7; TRBD2 is a possible D gene (6 bases). The germline gives CDR1 SGHRS, CDR2 YFSETQ. V lost 4 bases, J lost 12 bases, and 17 bases lay in between. This CDR3 spans 12 amino acids. The CDR3 DNA reads TGCGCCAGCAGCCCGGCCGGGAGCCAGGGGTACTTC. Translated, it gives CASSPAGSQGYF.

The gene calls are TRBV6-5 and TRBJ1-6; TRBD1 agrees at 7 bases. CDR3 length equals 15 residues. CDR1 is MNHEY and CDR2 is SVGAGI in the germline V gene. Unmatched junction bases numbered 12, after V lost 7 bases and J lost 9 bases. The DNA of the CDR3 is TGTGCCAGCAAGCCCCTTACAGGGGCGGGTTCACCCCTCCACTTT. Amino acid sequence: CASKPLTGAGSPLHF.

The chain is built from TRBV6-5 and TRBJ1-1; tentatively, D is TRBD1 (5 bases). V gave up 8 bases and J gave up 7 bases, with 23 bases separating them. The V gene's germline CDR1 is MNHEY and CDR2 SVGAGI. CDR3 length equals 15 residues. This CDR3 reads CASGNLGRGLYEAFF. The DNA for the CDR3 is TGTGCCAGCGGAAACCTGGGGAGGGGCCTCTATGAAGCTTTCTTT.

The rearrangement uses TRBV18 and TRBJ2-3; D perhaps matches TRBD1 (6 bases). V lost 8 bases and J lost 6, with 24 bases in between. The CDR3 length is 16 residues. Germline-derived CDR1 and CDR2 are KGHSH and LQKENI. CDR3 loop: CASHDDRSQGTDTQYF. In DNA form, the CDR3 reads TGTGCCAGCCATGACGACAGGAGCCAGGGGACGGATACGCAGTATTTT.

In the case of this clone: Other DNA sequences of this sample code for an identical CDR3. V gene TRBV11-2 combines with J gene TRBJ1-1; the D gene is possibly TRBD1 (5 bases). CDR1 is SGHAT and CDR2 is FQNNGV in the germline V gene. V lost 0 bases and J lost 4, with 9 bases in between. There are 14 residues in the CDR3. In DNA, the CDR3 is TGTGCCAGCAGCTTAGATCGTAGGGGCACTGAAGCTTTCTTT. It specifies CASSLDRRGTEAFF.

This sequence joins TRBV11-2 and TRBJ2-3; possibly TRBD2 for D (6 bases). Trimming took off 1 base at V and 2 bases at J, with 19 bases between the two ends. This CDR3 is 18 amino acids long. Germline assignment: CDR1 SGHAT and CDR2 FQNNGV. CDR3 amino acids: CASSLGKLAIITTDTQYF. The CDR3 nucleotides read TGTGCCAGCAGCTTAGGAAAACTAGCCATAATAACCACAGATACGCAGTATTTT.